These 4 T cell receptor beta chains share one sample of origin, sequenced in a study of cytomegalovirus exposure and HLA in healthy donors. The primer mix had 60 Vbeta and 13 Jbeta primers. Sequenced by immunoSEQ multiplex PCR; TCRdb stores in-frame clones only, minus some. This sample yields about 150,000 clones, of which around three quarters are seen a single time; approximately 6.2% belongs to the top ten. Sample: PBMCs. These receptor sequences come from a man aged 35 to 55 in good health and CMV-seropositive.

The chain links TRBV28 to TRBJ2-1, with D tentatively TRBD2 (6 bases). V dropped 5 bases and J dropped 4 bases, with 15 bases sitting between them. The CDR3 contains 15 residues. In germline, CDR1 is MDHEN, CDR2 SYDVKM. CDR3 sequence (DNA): TGTGCCAGCAGTCATAACCCTAGCGAGTACAATGAGCAGTTCTTC. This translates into CASSHNPSEYNEQFF.

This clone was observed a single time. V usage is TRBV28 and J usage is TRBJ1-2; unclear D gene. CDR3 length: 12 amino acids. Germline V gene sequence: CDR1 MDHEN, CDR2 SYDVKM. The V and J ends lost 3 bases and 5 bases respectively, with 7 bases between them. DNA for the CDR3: TGTGCCAGCAGTTTGCAGGAATATGGCTACACCTTC. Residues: CASSLQEYGYTF.

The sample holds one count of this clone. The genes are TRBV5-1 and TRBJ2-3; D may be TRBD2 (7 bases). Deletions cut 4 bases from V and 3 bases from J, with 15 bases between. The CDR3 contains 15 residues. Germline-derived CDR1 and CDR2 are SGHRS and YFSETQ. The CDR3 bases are TGCGCCAGCAGCCCGAGGGGGGGGAGGACAGATACGCAGTATTTT. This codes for CASSPRGGRTDTQYF.

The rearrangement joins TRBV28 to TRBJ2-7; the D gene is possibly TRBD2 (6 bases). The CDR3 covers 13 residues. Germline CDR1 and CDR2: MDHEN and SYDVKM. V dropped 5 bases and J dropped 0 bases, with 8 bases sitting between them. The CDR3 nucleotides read TGTGCCAGCAGTCCCGGGGGCTCCTACGAGCAGTACTTC. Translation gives CASSPGGSYEQYF.